These 30 T cell receptor beta chains share one sample of origin, sequenced in a study of response to subunit inactivated influenza vaccine. TCRdb reanalysed the RT-PCR reads using MiXCR and keeps one entry per CDR3 protein. The sample holds about 480,000 distinct CDR3 sequences, roughly 25% seen once. The material was CD4+ T cells sorted from PBMCs, obtained 4 to 6 days after vaccination. The receptor source for this set is a man aged 45 to 65 who received an inactivated influenza vaccine.

This clonotype came up a few times. The chain joins TRBV7-9 to TRBJ1-6, with D hard to call. From germline, CDR1 is SEHNR and CDR2 FQNEAQ (reference sequence). This CDR3 has 12 amino acids. The V end was cut by 4 bases, the J end by 9 bases, with 7 bases between. The CDR3 DNA follows: TGTGCCAGCAGCTCGTCGGGTTCACCCCTCCACTTT. The encoded protein is CASSSSGSPLHF.

This clonotype was picked up a small number of times. The rearrangement joins TRBV20-1 to TRBJ2-1; 8 bases line up with TRBD2. The length of the CDR3 is 15 residues. The germline gives CDR1 DFQATT, CDR2 SNEGSKA (reference sequence). Germline trimming cut 0 bases from V and 8 bases from J; bases unmatched to any gene: 9. DNA of the CDR3: TGCAGTGCTAGAGATGGAACGGGAGGGCCGTATGAGCAGTTCTTC. Its translation: CSARDGTGGPYEQFF.

In its sample, this clonotype was seen a few times. The rearrangement links TRBV20-1 to TRBJ2-7, with D tentatively TRBD1 (6 bases). CDR3 length: 14 amino acids. V was shortened by 0 bases and J by 7 bases, with 16 bases between the two germline ends. The germline V gene has CDR1 DFQATT and CDR2 SNEGSKA (reference sequence). For the CDR3, the DNA is TGCAGTGCTAGAGAGGAACAGGGCTGGGGGGAGCAGTACTTC. This gives the protein CSAREEQGWGEQYF.

This clonotype has a handful of counts. The rearrangement joins TRBV20-1 to TRBJ2-7; unclear D gene. Germline CDR1 DFQATT, CDR2 SNEGSKA (reference sequence). The length of the CDR3 is 13 residues. Trimming pared 5 bases from V and 5 bases from J, leaving 16 bases between. CDR3 bases: TGCAGTGCTTCAAGGGCCAATGCCCACGAGCAGTACTTC. It yields the protein CSASRANAHEQYF.

This clonotype was observed a handful of times. This chain links TRBV6-2 or TRBV6-3 with TRBJ2-7; the match to TRBD2 covers 9 bases. In germline, CDR1 is MNHEY, CDR2 SVGEGT. V was clipped by 7 bases and J by 5 bases; unmatched bases: 9. The CDR3 is 14 residues long. For the CDR3, the DNA is TGTGCCAGCACAACCGGGACTAGCTGGGACGAGCAGTACTTC. It translates to CASTTGTSWDEQYF.

This clonotype was seen a few times. V usage is TRBV7-2 and J usage is TRBJ2-1; D possibly corresponds to TRBD2 (6 bases). The CDR3 has 17 amino acids. Germline-derived CDR1 and CDR2 are SGHTA and FQGNSA. V was cut by 2 bases and J by 4 bases, with 18 bases left in between. For the CDR3, the DNA is TGTGCCAGCAGCTTATTCATATCCGGCGGGACTTACAATGAGCAGTTCTTC. Translating it yields CASSLFISGGTYNEQFF.

This sequence joins TRBV24-1 and TRBJ2-1; TRBD2 matches at 7 bases. Germline lookup yields CDR1 KGHDR and CDR2 SFDVKD. The CDR3 is 16 amino acids. V lost 6 bases, J lost 1 base, and 8 bases stayed unmatched. Here the CDR3 reads CATSPQAGESYNEQFF. The CDR3 nucleotides are TGTGCCACCAGTCCTCAGGCGGGAGAATCCTACAATGAGCAGTTCTTC.

Only a few counts were recorded for this clonotype. CDR3 residues: CASSSSGGASETQYF. In DNA form, the CDR3 reads TGTGCCAGCAGCTCAAGCGGGGGGGCGAGTGAGACCCAGTACTTC. The rearrangement links TRBV7-2 to TRBJ2-5; 10 bases agree with TRBD2. The germline gives CDR1 SGHTA, CDR2 FQGNSA. V was clipped by 4 bases and J by 5 bases; unmatched bases: 7. This CDR3 region has 15 residues. Based on the CDR3 plus reference TRBV7-2 and TRBJ2-5, the full variable domain is GAGVSQSPSNKVTEKGKDVELRCDPISGHTALYWYRQSLGQGLEFLIYFQGNSAPDKSGLPSDRFSAERTGGSVSTLTIQRTQQEDSAVYLCASSSSGGASETQYFGPGTRLLVL.

This clonotype came up many times. CDR3 sequence (DNA): TGCGCCAGCAGCTTAGGACAGGGTTTATACGAGCAGTACTTC. This codes for CASSLGQGLYEQYF. The V and J genes are TRBV5-1 and TRBJ2-7; 8 bases map to TRBD1. The CDR3 has 14 amino acids. The germline V gene has CDR1 SGHRS and CDR2 YFSETQ. The trim removed 2 bases at V and 4 bases at J, leaving 5 bases unmatched.

The gene calls are TRBV12-3 or TRBV12-4 and TRBJ1-5; D gene ambiguous. The CDR3 extends over 12 amino acids. V lost 4 bases, J lost 10 bases, and 11 bases lay in between. The CDR3 nucleotides are TGTGCCAGCAGTTCCAGTTTAACTCCCCAGCATTTT. Translation: CASSSSLTPQHF.

V gene TRBV4-2 combines with J gene TRBJ2-5; possibly TRBD1 for D (6 bases). The V end was cut by 0 bases, the J end by 2 bases, with 10 bases between. Germline-derived CDR1 and CDR2 are LGHNA and YNFKEQ. The CDR3 has 15 residues. The CDR3 protein is CASSQEGDTQETQYF. The CDR3 DNA is TGTGCCAGCAGCCAAGAAGGGGACACACAAGAGACCCAGTACTTC.

The V and J genes are TRBV7-9 and TRBJ2-1; 9 positions agree with TRBD1. Per germline, CDR1 SEHNR and CDR2 FQNEAQ (reference sequence). The CDR3 consists of 15 residues. V shed 5 bases, J shed 6 bases, and the junction held 8 bases outside the gene matches. CDR3 sequence: CASSAGDRVGNEQFF. The CDR3, as DNA: TGTGCCAGCAGCGCAGGGGACAGGGTTGGCAATGAGCAGTTCTTC.

Only a few counts were recorded for this clonotype. The chain has TRBV20-1 and TRBJ2-4; D perhaps matches TRBD2 (5 bases). The CDR3 length is 12 residues. V was shortened by 4 bases and J by 5 bases, with 9 bases between the two germline ends. Germline V gene lookup returns CDR1 DFQATT and CDR2 SNEGSKA (reference sequence). The CDR3: CSAMKGENIQYF. CDR3 in DNA: TGCAGTGCTATGAAGGGAGAAAACATTCAGTACTTC.

This clonotype has a handful of counts. The V call is TRBV6-2 or TRBV6-3, the J call TRBJ2-7; D remains ambiguous. CDR3 size: 13 residues. Germline CDR1 reads MNHEY; CDR2 reads SVGEGT. V was cut by 2 bases and J by 4 bases, with 9 bases left in between. CDR3 sequence: CASSYSNTYEQYF. The CDR3 bases are TGTGCCAGCAGTTACAGTAATACATACGAGCAGTACTTC.

V gene TRBV4-1 combines with J gene TRBJ1-2; unclear D gene. The length of the CDR3 is 13 residues. In germline, CDR1 is MGHRA, CDR2 YSYEKL. V lost 4 bases to trimming and J lost 4 bases, with 10 bases between them. CDR3: CASSRYSLYGYTF. DNA for the CDR3: TGCGCCAGCAGCCGGTACAGCCTCTATGGCTACACCTTC.

This clonotype came up a few times. The chain couples TRBV6-5 to TRBJ2-7, with 7 bases identical to TRBD2. The ends lost 4 bases at V and 4 bases at J; junction bases unmatched: 4. The CDR3 spans 13 residues. Germline V CDR1 and CDR2: MNHEY, SVGAGI. The CDR3 coding sequence is TGTGCCAGCAGTTTCGGCGGGGGTTACGAGCAGTACTTC. Residues: CASSFGGGYEQYF.

The rearrangement links TRBV7-2 to TRBJ2-1, with TRBD2 identical over 7 bases. In germline, CDR1 is SGHTA, CDR2 FQGNSA. J gave up 8 bases and V 3 bases, and 10 bases lay outside the gene matches. The CDR3 contains 15 residues. The CDR3 nucleotides read TGTGCCAGCAGCTTCCCGGGTTGGCGGGAGTATGAGCAGTTCTTC. Its translation is CASSFPGWREYEQFF.

This clonotype showed up many times. This CDR3 is CASSLGPPLSTDTQYF. CDR3 coding DNA: TGTGCCAGCAGCTTGGGCCCTCCTCTGAGCACAGATACGCAGTATTTT. The chain links TRBV7-2 to TRBJ2-3; D not resolved. With 3 bases removed from V and 0 bases from J, the gap between germline ends came to 13 bases. The CDR3 has 16 residues. Germline CDR1 is SGHTA and CDR2 is FQGNSA.

There are a few counts of this clonotype. The chain carries TRBV29-1 and TRBJ2-4; no definite D call. Germline CDR1 SQVTM, CDR2 ANQGSEA. V lost 4 bases, J lost 9 bases, and 16 bases lay in between. This CDR3 contains 13 residues. The CDR3 DNA reads as TGCAGCGTTGGAGTACAGACCCAAGTCATTCAGTACTTC. Translated, it gives CSVGVQTQVIQYF. Supplemented by reference TRBV29-1 and TRBJ2-4, the full variable domain reads SAVISQKPSRDICQRGTSLTIQCQVDSQVTMMFWYRQQPGQSLTLIATANQGSEATYESGFVIDKFPISRPNLTFSTLTVSNMSPEDSSIYLCSVGVQTQVIQYFGAGTRLSVL.

The table lists this clonotype with many counts. J is TRBJ2-2 and V is TRBV6-5, with TRBD1 matching 7 bases. Germline V lookup: CDR1 MNHEY, CDR2 SVGAGI. With 4 bases clipped from V and 3 bases from J, the junction kept 11 bases outside the gene matches. CDR3 length: 17 amino acids. As DNA, the CDR3 is TGTGCCAGCAGTTCCGGGACAGCCACCTTGGACACCGGGGAGCTGTTTTTT. This codes for CASSSGTATLDTGELFF.

The gene calls are TRBV20-1 and TRBJ2-5; 7 bases agree with TRBD1. V gave up 2 bases and J gave up 5 bases; unmatched junction bases: 8. There are 14 residues in the CDR3. Per the germline V gene, CDR1 is DFQATT and CDR2 is SNEGSKA (reference sequence). This chain's CDR3 is CSARPGQTMETQYF. CDR3 coding DNA: TGCAGTGCTAGACCGGGACAGACGATGGAGACCCAGTACTTC.

The chain is built from TRBV10-3 and TRBJ2-2; no reliable D call. V gave up 2 bases and J gave up 6 bases, with 13 bases separating them. This CDR3 has 15 amino acids. CDR1 and CDR2 (germline): ENHRY, SYGVKD. CDR3 nucleotides: TGTGCCATCAGTGAGCCGCACTCGGACGCCGGGGAGCTGTTTTTT. Encoded protein: CAISEPHSDAGELFF.

In DNA form, the CDR3 reads TGTGCCAGCAGTTTGGTCGTCCTAAATAACAATGAGCAGTTCTTC. Its protein is CASSLVVLNNNEQFF. The chain combines TRBV28 with TRBJ2-1; D remains unclear. CDR1 is MDHEN, CDR2 SYDVKM, per germline. Trimming pared 3 bases from V and 5 bases from J, leaving 14 bases between. CDR3 length equals 15 residues.

This rearrangement joins TRBV4-2 to TRBJ2-5, with no clear D. The CDR3 totals 16 residues. The V and J ends lost 0 bases and 2 bases respectively, with 13 bases between them. Per the germline V gene, CDR1 is LGHNA and CDR2 is YNFKEQ. The CDR3 DNA sequence: TGTGCCAGCAGCCAAGATCGGCTAAACGCACAAGAGACCCAGTACTTC. Its translation is CASSQDRLNAQETQYF.

This clonotype came up a few times. The chain uses TRBV7-9 and TRBJ2-3; TRBD1 might be the D (6 bases). The CDR3 extends over 14 amino acids. In germline, CDR1 is SEHNR, CDR2 FQNEAQ (reference sequence). V shed 3 bases and J shed 4 bases, with 11 bases lying between them. In DNA form, the CDR3 reads TGTGCCAGCAGCTTGGCCCCAGGGGCAGATACGCAGTATTTT. As protein: CASSLAPGADTQYF. Filled out from reference TRBV7-9 and TRBJ2-3, the complete variable domain reads DTGVSQNPRHKITKRGQNVTFRCDPISEHNRLYWYRQTLGQGPEFLTYFQNEAQLEKSRLLSDRFSAERPKGSFSTLEIQRTEQGDSAMYLCASSLAPGADTQYFGPGTRLTVL.

This clonotype was seen only a few times. The chain carries TRBV29-1 and TRBJ1-1; no firm D call. Trimming left V 4 bases short and J 4 bases short, with 10 bases between. The germline V gene has CDR1 SQVTM and CDR2 ANQGSEA. The CDR3 is made up of 12 amino acids. CDR3: CSVGGFSTEAFF. The CDR3 DNA follows: TGCAGCGTTGGGGGTTTTAGCACTGAAGCTTTCTTT.

The sample holds a few counts of this clonotype. V gene TRBV4-2 combines with J gene TRBJ2-5; the match to TRBD2 covers 11 bases. CDR1 and CDR2 from the germline V gene are LGHNA and YNFKEQ. J was trimmed by 5 bases and V by 3 bases; bases with no gene match: 8. This CDR3 has 16 amino acids. The CDR3 here is CASSHSLAGGLETQYF. For the CDR3, the DNA is TGTGCCAGCAGCCATTCCCTAGCGGGGGGCTTGGAGACCCAGTACTTC.

The rearrangement joins TRBV7-2 to TRBJ2-1; D possibly corresponds to TRBD2 (7 bases). CDR3 length: 17 residues. The V end lost 0 bases, the J end lost 1 base, and 13 bases lay between the germline ends. The germline V gene has CDR1 SGHTA and CDR2 FQGNSA. CDR3 residues: CASSLARGGWSYNEQFF. The CDR3 coding sequence is TGTGCCAGCAGCTTAGCGAGGGGGGGCTGGTCCTACAATGAGCAGTTCTTC.

The V and J genes are TRBV5-1 and TRBJ2-7, with 10 nucleotides matching TRBD1. CDR3 length equals 14 residues. Germline trimming cut 4 bases from V and 4 bases from J; bases unmatched to any gene: 5. Germline loops: CDR1 SGHRS, CDR2 YFSETQ. CDR3 loop: CASSAGQGRYEQYF. CDR3 in DNA: TGCGCCAGCAGCGCGGGACAGGGGAGGTACGAGCAGTACTTC.

This clonotype was observed a few times. The chain joins TRBV4-3 to TRBJ2-2; 8 positions agree with TRBD1. After removal of 0 bases from V and 4 bases from J, the junction contained 4 bases not matched to a gene. The V gene's germline CDR1 is LGHNA and CDR2 YSLEER. The CDR3 is 16 amino acids. The CDR3 reads CASSQETGGSTGELFF. As DNA, the CDR3 is TGCGCCAGCAGCCAAGAAACAGGGGGGAGCACCGGGGAGCTGTTTTTT.